This TCR beta chain stems from a study of T cells in Graves' hyperthyroidism and ophthalmopathy. In this sample, this clonotype turned up many times. The antigen is unknown. The study's findings and limits: Also found in blood were most expanded thyroid clonotypes above 0.001.

With 3 bases removed from V and 6 bases from J, the gap between germline ends came to 9 bases. Germline V gene sequence: CDR1 LGHDT, CDR2 YNNKEL (reference sequence). CDR3 length: 14 amino acids. Amplified TCR beta CDR3 regions came from RNA transcripts. HTBI primers were used for first-round RT-PCR of the TCR CDR3. TCRdb processed the multiplex PCR reads anew with MiXCR; each CDR3 protein has one entry. Among about 410,000 distinct CDR3 sequences, around 15% were seen once, and the ten largest hold approximately 13%. The J gene is TRBJ1-6, the V gene TRBV3-1, with D possibly being TRBD1 (5 bases). This receptor was identified in a man aged 18 to 35 with Graves' ophthalmopathy. What was sequenced was blood. CDR3 amino acids: CASSQDNFNSPLHF. Written as DNA, the CDR3 is TGTGCCAGCAGCCAGGACAACTTTAATTCACCCCTCCACTTT. The whole variable domain, remainder taken from reference TRBV3-1 and TRBJ1-6, is DTAVSQTPKYLVTQMGNDKSIKCEQNLGHDTMYWYKQDSKKFLKIMFSYNNKELIINETVPNRFSPKSPDKAHLNLHINSLELGDSAVYFCASSQDNFNSPLHFGNGTRLTVT.